These 25 T cell receptor beta chains originate from one sample sequenced in a study of T-cell reconstitution after alpha-beta-depleted transplantation in children. Using unique molecular identifiers, the investigators prepared the TCRbeta library. In TCRdb, the PCR reads were re-called with MiXCR into one record per CDR3 protein. The table includes roughly 350,000 distinct CDR3 sequences, 10% detected once. This specimen was PBMCs from the stem cell graft donor, taken from the stem cell graft. All receptors derive from a human donor who donated a stem cell graft to a child with acute lymphoblastic leukemia.

This clonotype showed up just a few times. The V gene is TRBV5-1, the J gene TRBJ2-2; 11 bases agree with TRBD1. The CDR3 runs 17 residues. Germline V gene sequence: CDR1 SGHRS, CDR2 YFSETQ. Trimming cost V 3 bases and J 3 bases; bases outside gene matches: 7. In DNA form, the CDR3 reads TGCGCCAGCAGCTACGGTGGGACAGGGGGGCACACCGGGGAGCTGTTTTTT. Protein sequence: CASSYGGTGGHTGELFF.

The chain carries TRBV4-3 and TRBJ2-7, with 11 bases lining up with TRBD2. The V and J ends lost 0 bases and 0 bases, in that order; junction bases with no gene match: 10. CDR1 LGHNA and CDR2 YSLEER come from the germline V gene. The CDR3 covers 19 residues. This CDR3 reads CASSQDGLAGGQRSYEQYF. For the CDR3, the DNA is TGCGCCAGCAGCCAAGACGGGCTAGCGGGAGGACAGCGCTCCTACGAGCAGTACTTC.

This chain joins TRBV7-9 and TRBJ2-1, with 8 bases lining up with TRBD2. The ends lost 2 bases at V and 0 bases at J; junction bases unmatched: 6. The germline V gene encodes CDR1 SEHNR and CDR2 FQNEAQ (reference sequence). The CDR3 extends over 17 amino acids. The CDR3 DNA reads TGTGCCAGCAGCTTAACCTTTCTAGCGGGCTCCTACAATGAGCAGTTCTTC. Its protein product is CASSLTFLAGSYNEQFF.

This clonotype was counted between two and nine times. This rearrangement joins TRBV7-9 to TRBJ2-5, with 7 bases that match TRBD2. The CDR3 is made up of 15 amino acids. The germline CDR1 and CDR2 sequences are SEHNR and FQNEAQ (reference sequence). The ends lost 1 base at V and 5 bases at J; junction bases unmatched: 7. The DNA of the CDR3 is TGTGCCAGCAGCTTAGTGGCGGGAGCTGTGGAGACCCAGTACTTC. It yields the protein CASSLVAGAVETQYF.

The V gene is TRBV2, the J gene TRBJ2-7; 10 bases fit TRBD2. Germline CDR1 is SNHLY and CDR2 is FYNNEI. V shed 3 bases, J shed 5 bases, and the junction held 13 bases outside the gene matches. The CDR3 covers 17 residues. CDR3 protein: CASSELPASGSIDEQYF. The CDR3 DNA follows: TGTGCCAGCAGTGAGTTGCCGGCTAGCGGGAGTATCGACGAGCAGTACTTC. The entire variable domain, with the rest obtained from reference TRBV2 and TRBJ2-7, is as follows: EPEVTQTPSHQVTQMGQEVILRCVPISNHLYFYWYRQILGQKVEFLVSFYNNEISEKSEIFDDQFSVERPDGSNFTLKIRSTKLEDSAMYFCASSELPASGSIDEQYFGPGTRLTVT.

The chain links TRBV27 to TRBJ2-2, with TRBD2 matching over 14 bases. V lost 4 bases to trimming and J lost 0 bases; unmatched junction nucleotides: 1. This CDR3 region has 17 residues. The germline V gene encodes CDR1 MNHEY and CDR2 SMNVEV (reference sequence). Here the CDR3 reads CASSSGLAGANTGELFF. The DNA of the CDR3 is TGTGCCAGCAGTTCGGGACTAGCGGGGGCGAACACCGGGGAGCTGTTTTTT.

V gene TRBV24-1 combines with J gene TRBJ2-7; D perhaps matches TRBD2 (5 bases). There are 14 residues in the CDR3. Trimming cost V 4 bases and J 2 bases, with 11 bases left between them. Germline V gives CDR1 KGHDR, CDR2 SFDVKD. This chain's CDR3 is CATSDYGEPYEQYF. The DNA of the CDR3 is TGTGCCACCAGTGACTACGGGGAACCCTACGAGCAGTACTTC.

This clonotype was seen a handful of times. The chain is built from TRBV5-8 and TRBJ2-1; the match to TRBD2 covers 8 bases. This CDR3 comprises 16 residues. Germline V gene lookup returns CDR1 SGHTS and CDR2 YDEGEE. With V trimmed by 2 bases and J by 6 bases, 10 bases remained unmatched. The CDR3 sequence: CASSLGIFREGNEQFF. CDR3 DNA: TGTGCCAGCAGCTTAGGGATCTTCCGGGAGGGCAATGAGCAGTTCTTC.

The chain uses TRBV10-3 and TRBJ2-3, with D possibly being TRBD2 (5 bases). The germline gives CDR1 ENHRY, CDR2 SYGVKD. The germline V and J ends were trimmed by 4 bases and 0 bases, with 8 bases remaining between them. This CDR3 region has 14 residues. The CDR3 spells CAISGRLSTDTQYF. The CDR3 nucleotides read TGTGCCATCAGTGGGAGGTTGAGCACAGATACGCAGTATTTT.

This clonotype was counted only a few times. The J gene is TRBJ2-3, the V gene TRBV5-1, with D possibly called TRBD1 or TRBD2 (6 bases each). The V and J ends lost 1 base and 5 bases respectively, with 11 bases between them. CDR3 size: 14 residues. Per the germline V gene, CDR1 is SGHRS and CDR2 is YFSETQ. The CDR3 bases are TGCGCCAGCAGCTTGAGGGGGGCGGAAGATACGCAGTATTTT. This encodes CASSLRGAEDTQYF.

This clonotype appeared many times. The chain's CDR3 is CASSQLEGTEAFF. The CDR3 DNA follows: TGCGCCAGCAGCCAACTAGAGGGAACTGAAGCTTTCTTT. The chain couples TRBV5-1 to TRBJ1-1; D is unclear. V lost 4 bases and J 5 bases, leaving 12 bases between the germline ends. Germline loops: CDR1 SGHRS, CDR2 YFSETQ. The CDR3 contains 13 residues.

The chain recombines TRBV12-3 or TRBV12-4 with TRBJ2-5; no firm D call. V lost 3 bases and J 1 base, leaving 12 bases between the germline ends. This CDR3 region has 15 residues. The CDR3 is CASSFRTLTQETQYF. The CDR3, as DNA: TGTGCCAGCAGTTTTAGAACACTTACCCAAGAGACCCAGTACTTC.

This clonotype has a handful of counts. The J gene is TRBJ2-4, the V gene TRBV20-1; 11 bases are a match to TRBD1. Germline trimming cut 6 bases from V and 6 bases from J; bases unmatched to any gene: 7. Germline lookup yields CDR1 DFQATT and CDR2 SNEGSKA (reference sequence). The CDR3 contains 14 residues. CDR3 DNA: TGCAGTGCCCAGCAGGGACAGGGGGGAAACATTCAGTACTTC. This sequence encodes CSAQQGQGGNIQYF.

In nucleotides, the CDR3 is TGTGCCATCAGTGCACAGGAGAATTCACCCCTCCACTTT. It yields the protein CAISAQENSPLHF. The chain employs TRBV10-3 and TRBJ1-6; maybe TRBD1 (5 bases). V lost 4 bases, J lost 7 bases, and 8 bases lay in between. CDR1 is ENHRY, CDR2 SYGVKD, per germline. This CDR3 is 13 amino acids long.

This clonotype was observed a few times. This chain connects TRBV7-8 to TRBJ1-6; D ambiguous. This CDR3 spans 14 amino acids. Germline V lookup: CDR1 SGHVS, CDR2 FQNEAQ. The V gene lost 0 bases and the J gene lost 14 bases, with 14 bases spanning the gap. The CDR3 is CASSLASPGLALHF. The CDR3 bases are TGTGCCAGCAGCTTAGCAAGTCCGGGTCTGGCCCTCCACTTT.

The genes are TRBV19 and TRBJ2-1, with 8 bases fitting TRBD1. Trimming removed 3 bases from V and 2 bases from J; junction bases left unmatched: 6. CDR3 length equals 16 residues. Looked up from germline, CDR1 is LNHDA and CDR2 is SQIVND (reference sequence). The CDR3, as DNA: TGTGCCAGTAGTATCCTCATGGACAGGGCCTACAATGAGCAGTTCTTC. Translation gives CASSILMDRAYNEQFF.

This clonotype came up a few times. The chain combines TRBV12-3 or TRBV12-4 with TRBJ2-5; TRBD2 is a possible D gene (5 bases). V shed 8 bases and J shed 2 bases, with 12 bases lying between them. The CDR3 is 13 residues long. The CDR3 DNA sequence: TGTGCCAGCGGCAAACTAGAACAAGAGACCCAGTACTTC. Its protein is CASGKLEQETQYF.

Turning to this clonotype: The germline gene is not matched at one end of the junction; a read error may be the cause. The DNA for the CDR3 is TGTACCAGCAGTTTCCGCCGACCTGGGACCGCAGCCCGCAATGAGCAGTTCTTC. Its translation: CTSSFRRPGTAARNEQFF. The chain couples TRBV12-3 or TRBV12-4 to TRBJ2-1; D is tentatively TRBD1 or TRBD2 (5 bases each). The CDR3 contains 18 residues.

The chain uses TRBV4-3 and TRBJ1-4; possibly TRBD1 for D (5 bases). The germline gives CDR1 LGHNA, CDR2 YSLEER. Trimming cost V 4 bases and J 7 bases, with 16 bases left between them. The length of the CDR3 is 15 residues. The CDR3 reads CASSRGDGEGEKLFF. The CDR3 DNA reads as TGCGCCAGCAGCCGAGGGGATGGGGAGGGTGAAAAACTGTTTTTT.

In its sample, this clonotype was seen a few times. The chain links TRBV28 to TRBJ2-7; 9 nucleotides match TRBD2. V lost 5 bases and J lost 2; bases outside the gene matches: 10. This CDR3 spans 16 amino acids. Germline V gives CDR1 MDHEN, CDR2 SYDVKM. The CDR3 reads CASSGIAGAVPYEQYF. CDR3 in DNA: TGTGCCAGCAGTGGGATAGCGGGAGCGGTCCCCTACGAGCAGTACTTC.

The chain joins TRBV27 to TRBJ2-1, with 8 bases that match TRBD2. The V segment lost 3 bases and the J segment 3 bases; nucleotides outside the gene matches: 4. The germline CDR1 and CDR2 sequences are MNHEY and SMNVEV (reference sequence). The CDR3 has 15 residues. CDR3 DNA sequence: TGTGCCAGCAGTTTCTTCAGCGGGAGCTACAATGAGCAGTTCTTC. It specifies CASSFFSGSYNEQFF.

The V and J genes are TRBV7-3 and TRBJ2-1, with D possibly being TRBD1 (5 bases). This CDR3 has 13 residues. CDR1 and CDR2 from the germline V gene are SGHTA and FQGTGA. Trimming removed 2 bases from V and 6 bases from J, with 8 bases in between. The CDR3 DNA reads as TGTGCCAGCAGCTTAGGGGCTAGCAATGAGCAGTTCTTC. This encodes CASSLGASNEQFF.

This clonotype was detected only a few times. The rearrangement joins TRBV28 to TRBJ2-3; D uncertain. Germline V gene lookup returns CDR1 MDHEN and CDR2 SYDVKM. This CDR3 contains 12 residues. Trimming took off 11 bases at V and 2 bases at J, with 11 bases between the two ends. The CDR3 sequence is CAGGRSTDTQYF. The CDR3 DNA reads TGTGCCGGCGGCAGGTCCACAGATACGCAGTATTTT.

This clonotype has just a few counts. The genes are TRBV4-1 and TRBJ2-3; 11 bases are a match to TRBD2. V lost 0 bases, J lost 0 bases, and 11 bases stayed unmatched. This CDR3 spans 20 amino acids. Germline V gene data show CDR1 as MGHRA and CDR2 as YSYEKL. The CDR3 loop is CASSQDFSGRAPPSTDTQYF. In nucleotides, the CDR3 is TGCGCCAGCAGCCAAGATTTTAGCGGGAGGGCCCCACCTAGCACAGATACGCAGTATTTT.

There are many counts of this clonotype. The rearrangement uses TRBV7-2 and TRBJ2-7; no firm D call. With 2 bases removed from V and 1 base from J, the gap between germline ends came to 12 bases. CDR3 length: 15 residues. Germline V gives CDR1 SGHTA, CDR2 FQGNSA. CDR3: CASSLSGWASYEQYF. The CDR3 nucleotides are TGTGCCAGCAGCTTAAGTGGCTGGGCATCCTACGAGCAGTACTTC.